This T cell receptor beta chain stems from a study of OX40 agonist ivuxolimab in advanced cancers. Overall study context: Ivuxolimab doses were 0.01, 0.1, 0.3, 1.5, 3 or 10 mg/kg every 2 weeks. Prior anti-PD-1, anti-PD-L1 or anti-CTLA-4 therapy did not bar entry, and approximately 40% had some.

The protocol was immunoSEQ multiplex PCR, while the TCRdb copy is restricted to in-frame clones and leaves out a portion. Counted here are 3,000 to 4,000 clones, 70% to 80% occurring once; the ten biggest clones make up 30% to 45%. This clone appeared a few times. The CDR3 totals 17 residues. V shed 1 base and J shed 3 bases, with 16 bases lying between them. Germline CDR1 and CDR2: LGHNA and YSLEER. The chain joins TRBV4-3 to TRBJ1-5; D remains ambiguous. Here the sequenced sample was CD4+ or CD8+ T cells sorted from blood, taken in a trial of the OX40 agonist ivuxolimab. This receptor was obtained from an adult with an advanced solid tumor such as melanoma, head and neck, liver or kidney cancer. The CDR3 DNA sequence: TGCGCCAGCAGCCAAGCCCGGGAGTCTCATTCCAATCAGCCCCAGCATTTT. This sequence encodes CASSQARESHSNQPQHF.